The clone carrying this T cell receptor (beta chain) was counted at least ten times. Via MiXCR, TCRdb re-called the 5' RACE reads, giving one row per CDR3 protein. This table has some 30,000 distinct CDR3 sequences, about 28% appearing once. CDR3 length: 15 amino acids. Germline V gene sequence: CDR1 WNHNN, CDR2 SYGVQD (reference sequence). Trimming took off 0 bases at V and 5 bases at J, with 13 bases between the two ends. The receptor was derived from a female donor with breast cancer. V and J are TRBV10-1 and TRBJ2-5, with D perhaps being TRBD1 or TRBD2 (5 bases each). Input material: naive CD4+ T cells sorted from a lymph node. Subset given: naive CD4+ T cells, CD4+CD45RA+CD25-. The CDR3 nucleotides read TGCGCCAGCAGTGAGTCAAGAGGGGCACGGGAGACCCAGTACTTC. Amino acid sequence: CASSESRGARETQYF.